Listed here are 13 T cell receptor beta chains from one sample, sequenced in a study of CD8+ T cells in alopecia areata. Reverse transcribed after extraction, RNA yielded cDNA as the sequencing template. TCRdb keeps only in-frame clones here, not all; method: immunoSEQ multiplex PCR. Seen here are hundreds of thousands of clones, roughly two thirds observed once, and the top ten hold about 1.3%. Sequenced material: CD4+ T cells sorted from blood, taken at week 0. The receptors originated from a human donor with alopecia areata.

The chain combines TRBV5-1 with TRBJ1-1, with 8 bases aligning to TRBD1. This CDR3 has 14 amino acids. Unmatched junction bases numbered 8, after V lost 6 bases and J lost 4 bases. Germline V CDR1 and CDR2: SGHRS, YFSETQ. The chain's CDR3 is CASKQGEFVTEAFF. Written as DNA, the CDR3 is TGCGCCAGCAAACAGGGGGAGTTTGTCACTGAAGCTTTCTTT.

The rearrangement links TRBV4-1 to TRBJ2-4; 10 nucleotides align to TRBD2. The length of the CDR3 is 15 residues. V shed 6 bases and J 5 bases; nucleotides not matched to a gene: 7. Germline V gives CDR1 MGHRA, CDR2 YSYEKL. The CDR3 reads CASSLTSGLENIQYF. CDR3 DNA sequence: TGCGCCAGCAGTTTGACTAGCGGGCTTGAAAACATTCAGTACTTC.

This clone was counted between two and nine times. In DNA, the CDR3 is TGCAGCGTAAGTAAATCCGGACAGTACAATGAGCAGTTCTTC. Translating gives CSVSKSGQYNEQFF. This chain connects TRBV29-1 to TRBJ2-1; a weak D match, TRBD1 (6 bases). The germline V gene encodes CDR1 SQVTM and CDR2 ANQGSEA. V lost 6 bases, J lost 4 bases, and 16 bases lay in between. The CDR3 sequence is 14 residues long.

The CDR3 sequence is CASSPTTGTGNEQYF. CDR3 bases: TGTGCCAGCAGCCCCACTACCGGGACAGGGAACGAGCAGTACTTC. V and J are TRBV11-2 and TRBJ2-7, with 9 bases aligning to TRBD1. The CDR3 is 15 residues long. Per the germline V gene, CDR1 is SGHAT and CDR2 is FQNNGV. The J segment lost 5 bases and the V segment lost 5 bases, leaving 10 bases of the junction unmatched.

J is TRBJ1-2 and V is TRBV6-5; D is unclear. V was clipped by 6 bases and J by 6 bases, with 23 bases between them. CDR1 is MNHEY, CDR2 SVGAGI, per germline. The CDR3 covers 16 residues. The CDR3 nucleotides read TGTGCCAGCAGATACGGCGACACCTTTAAATTCGATGGCTACACCTTC. Its protein product is CASRYGDTFKFDGYTF.

This chain uses TRBV20-1 with TRBJ2-7; D is ambiguous. The V gene's germline CDR1 is DFQATT and CDR2 SNEGSKA (reference sequence). The CDR3 consists of 11 residues. Trimming took 6 bases from V and 6 from J, leaving 12 bases between them. The CDR3 protein is CSATASGEQYF. The CDR3 region has the DNA TGCAGTGCGACCGCGTCCGGCGAGCAGTACTTC.

This chain links TRBV5-4 with TRBJ2-3, with TRBD2 matching over 14 bases. Germline CDR1 SGHNT, CDR2 YYREEE (reference sequence). J lost 1 base, V lost 4 bases, and 5 bases had no gene match. CDR3 length: 17 amino acids. The CDR3 nucleotides read TGTGCCAGCAGCCAAGGACTAGCGGGGGGACGCACAGATACGCAGTATTTT. This encodes CASSQGLAGGRTDTQYF.

This sequence joins TRBV7-9 and TRBJ1-6, with unresolved D. Germline values: CDR1 SEHNR, CDR2 FQNEAQ (reference sequence). The CDR3 is made up of 16 amino acids. With 1 base removed from V and 1 base from J, the gap between germline ends came to 8 bases. The CDR3 coding sequence is TGTGCCAGCAGCTTAGTCGGCGGATCCTATAATTCACCCCTCCACTTT. It specifies CASSLVGGSYNSPLHF.

The chain uses TRBV7-2 and TRBJ1-2, with 7 bases fitting TRBD1. There are 15 residues in the CDR3. Germline CDR1 and CDR2: SGHTA and FQGNSA. V shed 4 bases and J 3 bases; nucleotides not matched to a gene: 8. For the CDR3, the DNA is TGTGCCAGCAGCTATTTGGACAGGTTTCACTATGGCTACACCTTC. This translates into CASSYLDRFHYGYTF.

The chain combines TRBV29-1 with TRBJ2-7; TRBD2 matches 7 bases. The germline gives CDR1 SQVTM, CDR2 ANQGSEA. J gave up 6 bases and V 7 bases, and 6 bases lay outside the gene matches. This CDR3 has 11 residues. The CDR3 bases are TGCAGCGCCAGACTAGCTGGCGAGCAGTACTTC. This gives the protein CSARLAGEQYF.

The chain recombines TRBV30 with TRBJ2-7; 9 nucleotides align to TRBD1. The V gene end was trimmed by 3 bases and the J gene end by 0 bases; junction bases not matched to a gene: 9. Germline-derived CDR1 and CDR2 are GTSNPN and SVGIG (reference sequence). The CDR3 contains 16 residues. The CDR3 nucleotides read TGTGCCTGGAGCGACTTCCGGGACAGGGTCTCCTACGAGCAGTACTTC. This translates into CAWSDFRDRVSYEQYF.

This chain connects TRBV2 to TRBJ2-7, with a tentative D call TRBD1 (6 bases). Germline CDR1 and CDR2: SNHLY and FYNNEI. The CDR3 loop spans 13 amino acids. Trimming pared 7 bases from V and 3 bases from J, leaving 13 bases between. CDR3 sequence reads: CASTYRDNYEQYF. The DNA of the CDR3 is TGTGCCAGCACTTACCGGGACAACTACGAGCAGTACTTC.

CDR3 sequence (DNA): TGTGCCAGCAGGCCAGGGCTCACCTCGAACACCGGGGAGCTGTTTTTT. This encodes CASRPGLTSNTGELFF. The chain links TRBV27 to TRBJ2-2; D might be TRBD1 (5 bases). With 6 bases removed from V and 0 bases from J, the gap between germline ends came to 14 bases. CDR1 is MNHEY, CDR2 SMNVEV, per germline (reference sequence). This CDR3 has 16 residues.